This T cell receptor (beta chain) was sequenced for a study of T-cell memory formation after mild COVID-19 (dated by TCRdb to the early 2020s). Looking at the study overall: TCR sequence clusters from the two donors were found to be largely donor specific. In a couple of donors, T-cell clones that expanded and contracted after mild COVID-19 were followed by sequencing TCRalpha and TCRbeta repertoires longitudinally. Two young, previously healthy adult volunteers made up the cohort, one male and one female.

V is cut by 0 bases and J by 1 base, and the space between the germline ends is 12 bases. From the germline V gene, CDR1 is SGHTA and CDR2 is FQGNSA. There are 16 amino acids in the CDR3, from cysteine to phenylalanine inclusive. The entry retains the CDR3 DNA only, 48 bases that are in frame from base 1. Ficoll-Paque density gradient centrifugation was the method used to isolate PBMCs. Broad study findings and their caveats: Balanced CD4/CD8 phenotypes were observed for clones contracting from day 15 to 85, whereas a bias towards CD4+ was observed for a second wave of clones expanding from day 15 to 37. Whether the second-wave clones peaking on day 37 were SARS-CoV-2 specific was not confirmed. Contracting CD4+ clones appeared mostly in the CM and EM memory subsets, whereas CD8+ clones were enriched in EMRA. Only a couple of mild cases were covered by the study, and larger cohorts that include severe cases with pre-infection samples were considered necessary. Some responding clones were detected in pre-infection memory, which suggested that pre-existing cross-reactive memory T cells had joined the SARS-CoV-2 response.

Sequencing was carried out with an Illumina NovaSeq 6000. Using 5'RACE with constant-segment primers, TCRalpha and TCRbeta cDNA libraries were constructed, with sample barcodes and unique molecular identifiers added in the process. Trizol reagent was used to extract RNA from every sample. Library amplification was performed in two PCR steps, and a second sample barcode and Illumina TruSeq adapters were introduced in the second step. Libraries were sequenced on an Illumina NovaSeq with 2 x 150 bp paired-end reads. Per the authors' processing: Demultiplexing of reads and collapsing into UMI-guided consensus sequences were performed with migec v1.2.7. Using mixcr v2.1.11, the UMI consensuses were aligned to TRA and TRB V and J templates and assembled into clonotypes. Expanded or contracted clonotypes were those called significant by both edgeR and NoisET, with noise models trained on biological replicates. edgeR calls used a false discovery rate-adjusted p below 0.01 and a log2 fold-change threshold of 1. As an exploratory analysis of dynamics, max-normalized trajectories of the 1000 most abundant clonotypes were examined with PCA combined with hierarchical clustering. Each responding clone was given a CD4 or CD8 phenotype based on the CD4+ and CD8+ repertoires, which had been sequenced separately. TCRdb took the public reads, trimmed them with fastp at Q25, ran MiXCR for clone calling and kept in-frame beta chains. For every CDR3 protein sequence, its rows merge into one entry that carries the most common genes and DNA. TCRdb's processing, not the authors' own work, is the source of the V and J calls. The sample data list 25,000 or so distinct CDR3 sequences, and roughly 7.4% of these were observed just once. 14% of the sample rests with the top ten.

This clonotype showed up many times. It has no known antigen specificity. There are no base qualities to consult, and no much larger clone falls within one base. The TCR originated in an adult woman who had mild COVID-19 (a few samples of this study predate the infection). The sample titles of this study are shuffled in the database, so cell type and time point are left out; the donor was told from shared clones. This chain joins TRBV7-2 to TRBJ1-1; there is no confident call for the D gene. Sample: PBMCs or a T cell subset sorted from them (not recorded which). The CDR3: CASSLATLGRNTEAFF. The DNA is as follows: TGTGCCAGCAGCTTAGCAACACTAGGGAGGAACACTGAAGCTTTCTTT.